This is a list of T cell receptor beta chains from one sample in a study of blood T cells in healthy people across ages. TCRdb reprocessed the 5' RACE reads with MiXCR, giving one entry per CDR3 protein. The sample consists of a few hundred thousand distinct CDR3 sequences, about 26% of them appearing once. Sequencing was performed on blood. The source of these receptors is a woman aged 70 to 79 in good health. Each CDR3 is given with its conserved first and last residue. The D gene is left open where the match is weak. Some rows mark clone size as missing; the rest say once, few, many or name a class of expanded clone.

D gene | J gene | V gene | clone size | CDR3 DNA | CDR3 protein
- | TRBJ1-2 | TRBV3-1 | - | TGTGCCAGCAGCCAATGGGGGGCGAATGGCTACACCTTC | CASSQWGANGYTF
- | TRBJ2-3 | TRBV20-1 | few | TGCAGTGCTACCCTCGGGGCGGGACCCTATACGCAGTATTTT | CSATLGAGPYTQYF
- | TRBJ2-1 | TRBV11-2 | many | TGTGCCAGCAGCTTACCGGGCCTCTACAATGAGCAGTTCTTC | CASSLPGLYNEQFF
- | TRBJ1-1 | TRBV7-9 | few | TGTGCCAGCAGCGAGTTGTCAAAGAACACTGAAGCTTTCTTT | CASSELSKNTEAFF
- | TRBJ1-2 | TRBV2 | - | TGTGCCAGCCAGCATGCGCAGGGTACCTATGGCTACACCTTC | CASQHAQGTYGYTF
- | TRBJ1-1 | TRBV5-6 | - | TGTGCCGCCGGCAGGGGCAGCACGAACACTGAAGCTTTCTTT | CAAGRGSTNTEAFF
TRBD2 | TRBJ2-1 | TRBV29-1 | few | TGCAGCGTGACATTCGGGGACTATCTCCTGGGGTACAATGAGCAGTTCTTC | CSVTFGDYLLGYNEQFF
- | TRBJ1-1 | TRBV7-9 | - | TGTGCCAGCAGCTTAGCGCACAGGGCTGAAGCTTTCTTT | CASSLAHRAEAFF
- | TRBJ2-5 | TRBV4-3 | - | TGCGCCAGCAGCCAAGTGTACCAAGAGACCCAGTACTTC | CASSQVYQETQYF
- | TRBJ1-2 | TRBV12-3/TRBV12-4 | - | TGTGCCAGCAGTCCCAGGTATCTGGGGGGCTACACCTTC | CASSPRYLGGYTF
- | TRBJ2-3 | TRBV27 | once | TGTGCCTGCAGTTTAAGGCCCCTCGGAGATACGCAGTATTTT | CACSLRPLGDTQYF
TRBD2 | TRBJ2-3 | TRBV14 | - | TGTGCCAGCAGCTTTTGGACTAGCGGCCCCCGTATCAATACGCAGTATTTT | CASSFWTSGPRINTQYF
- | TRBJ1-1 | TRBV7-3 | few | TGTGCCAGCAGTCACGACGCAGGGAGGAAGAACACTGAAGCTTTCTTT | CASSHDAGRKNTEAFF
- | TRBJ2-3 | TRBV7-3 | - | TGTGCCAGCAGCTTAAAGGGCGCCACAGATACGCAGTATTTT | CASSLKGATDTQYF
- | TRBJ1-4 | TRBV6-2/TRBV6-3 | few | TGTGCCAGCGTGGGCTCAACTAATGAAAAACTGTTTTTT | CASVGSTNEKLFF
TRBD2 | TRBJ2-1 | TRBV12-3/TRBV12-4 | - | TGTGCCAGCAGTTTGAGGCTAGCGGGACTTCACTTC | CASSLRLAGLHF
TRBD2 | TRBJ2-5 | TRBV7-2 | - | TGTGCCAGCAGCCCATCTAGCGGGGGCCCGCAAGAGACCCAGTACTTC | CASSPSSGGPQETQYF
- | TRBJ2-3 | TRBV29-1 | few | TGCAGCGTTGATGAAGTGACAGATACGCGGTATTTT | CSVDEVTDTRYF
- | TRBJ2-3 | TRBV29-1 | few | TGCAGCGAGGGGAGCACAGATACGCAGTATTTT | CSEGSTDTQYF
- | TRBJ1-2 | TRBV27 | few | TGTGCCAGCAGTCCGAACGACGGACAGCTCTATGGCTACACCTTC | CASSPNDGQLYGYTF
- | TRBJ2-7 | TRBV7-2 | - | TGTGCCAGCAGCTTAGATACACGGAGTAGGGAGCAGTACTTC | CASSLDTRSREQYF
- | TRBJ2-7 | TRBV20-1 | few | TGCAGTGCTTCCAATTGGGGTGCCGTGAACGAGCAGTACTTC | CSASNWGAVNEQYF
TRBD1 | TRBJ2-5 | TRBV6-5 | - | TGTGCCAGCACCCCGGGACAGCAAGAGACCCAGTACTTC | CASTPGQQETQYF
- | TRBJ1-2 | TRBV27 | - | TGTGCCAGCAGTTTGATGGACAGCAACTATGGCTACACCTTC | CASSLMDSNYGYTF
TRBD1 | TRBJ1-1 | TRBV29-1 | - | TGCAGCGCTGGGACAGGAATAGGGACTGAAGCTTTCTTT | CSAGTGIGTEAFF
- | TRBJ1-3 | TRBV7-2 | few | TGTGCCAGCAGCACACCAGTAGCGGGCCTTGGAAACACCATATATTTT | CASSTPVAGLGNTIYF
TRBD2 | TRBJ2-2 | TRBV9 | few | TGTGCCAGCAGCGTCCTACCAAGCGGGGGGGACCTTATCGGGGAGCTGTTTTTT | CASSVLPSGGDLIGELFF
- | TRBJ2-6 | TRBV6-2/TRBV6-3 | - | TGTGCCAGCAGTTACATCGGGGGGCCCCGCTCTGGGGCCAACGTCCTGACTTTC | CASSYIGGPRSGANVLTF
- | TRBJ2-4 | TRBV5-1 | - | TGCGCCAGCAGGTCCGGGATGGAAAACATTCAGTACTTC | CASRSGMENIQYF
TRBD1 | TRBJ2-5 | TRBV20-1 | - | TGCAGTGCTTCCAAGGGGACAGGGAGAGAGACCCAGTACTTC | CSASKGTGRETQYF
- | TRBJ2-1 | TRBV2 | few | TGTGCCAGCAGTGGTAGGGGCAATGAGCAGTTCTTC | CASSGRGNEQFF
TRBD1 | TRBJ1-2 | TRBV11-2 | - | TGTGCCAGCAGCTTAGAATTGGCAGGGGGCCAGGACTACACCTTC | CASSLELAGGQDYTF
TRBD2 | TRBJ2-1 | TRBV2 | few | TGTGCCAGCAGTGAAGGACTAGCGGGGGGTAGTTACAATGAGCAGTTCTTC | CASSEGLAGGSYNEQFF
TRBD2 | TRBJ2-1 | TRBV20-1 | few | TGCAGTGCCCAGGGACTAGCGGGGGGTATGGGTGAGCAGTTCTTC | CSAQGLAGGMGEQFF
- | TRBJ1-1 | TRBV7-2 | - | TGTGCCAGCAGCTCCGGCAGATACTACACTGAAGCTTTCTTT | CASSSGRYYTEAFF
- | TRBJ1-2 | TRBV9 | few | TGTGCCAGCAGCCCTAAGGGGGGGTCGGTCTCTAACTATGGCTACACCTTC | CASSPKGGSVSNYGYTF
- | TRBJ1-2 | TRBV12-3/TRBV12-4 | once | TGTGCCAGCAGTTCCTGGGGCGTAATGGACTATGGCTACACCTTC | CASSSWGVMDYGYTF
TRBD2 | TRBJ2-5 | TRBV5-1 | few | TGCGCCACCCGAACCGGACTAGCGGGAGAAGGAGAGACCCAGTACTTC | CATRTGLAGEGETQYF
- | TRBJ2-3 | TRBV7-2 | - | TGTGCCAGCAGCTATTTCCGGACCCGCACGGCAGATACGCAGTATTTT | CASSYFRTRTADTQYF
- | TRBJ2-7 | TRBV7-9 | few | TGTGCCTACACCGGGACGGCCTACGAGCAGTACTTC | CAYTGTAYEQYF
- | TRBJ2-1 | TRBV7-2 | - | TGTGCCAGCAGCTACAACCGATATGAGCAGTTCTTC | CASSYNRYEQFF